What follows are 21 T cell receptor beta chains derived from one specimen sequenced in a study of T cell responses to AZD1222 COVID-19 vaccine. Profiled with immunoSEQ multiplex PCR; TCRdb holds only in-frame clones, not every one. The table records about 110,000 clones, around 90% of them present only once. The material was peripheral blood, obtained on day 0 of AZD1222 vaccination. Receptors were obtained from an adult in good health.

The genes are TRBV28 and TRBJ1-1; D gene unclear. Germline CDR1 reads MDHEN; CDR2 reads SYDVKM. This CDR3 region has 12 residues. V shed 6 bases and J shed 1 base, with 6 bases lying between them. As DNA, the CDR3 is TGTGCCAGCAGAGATGGGAACACTGAAGCTTTCTTT. Its translation is CASRDGNTEAFF.

The V and J genes are TRBV7-7 and TRBJ2-2; TRBD1 or TRBD2 may be the D gene (5 bases each). Germline V gives CDR1 SSHAT, CDR2 FNYEAQ (reference sequence). V was shortened by 5 bases and J by 6 bases, with 25 bases between the two germline ends. The length of the CDR3 is 18 residues. CDR3 in amino acids: CASSPDPPGTPTSGELFF. DNA of the CDR3: TGTGCCAGCAGCCCGGACCCCCCCGGGACGCCAACCTCCGGGGAGCTGTTTTTT.

The chain carries TRBV19 and TRBJ2-7; 7 nucleotides line up with TRBD1. Germline CDR1 reads LNHDA; CDR2 reads SQIVND (reference sequence). The CDR3 has 16 amino acids. The ends lost 2 bases at V and 0 bases at J; junction bases unmatched: 7. The CDR3 loop reads CASSILPWDSSYEQYF. The CDR3 DNA reads TGTGCCAGTAGTATATTACCCTGGGACAGCTCCTACGAGCAGTACTTC. The full variable domain, with the rest looked up from reference TRBV19 and TRBJ2-7, is DGGITQSPKYLFRKEGQNVTLSCEQNLNHDAMYWYRQDPGQGLRLIYYSQIVNDFQKGDIAEGYSVSREKKESFPLTVTSAQKNPTAFYLCASSILPWDSSYEQYFGPGTRLTVT.

This clone occurred a few times. The chain links TRBV19 to TRBJ1-1; D may be TRBD1 (5 bases). This CDR3 region has 14 residues. Trimming stripped 0 bases from V and 4 bases from J, with 9 bases between. CDR1 and CDR2 (germline): LNHDA, SQIVND (reference sequence). The CDR3 bases are TGTGCCAGTAGTATAGAGGGGGTGGCCACTGAAGCTTTCTTT. This sequence encodes CASSIEGVATEAFF. The full variable domain, completed using reference TRBV19 and TRBJ1-1, is DGGITQSPKYLFRKEGQNVTLSCEQNLNHDAMYWYRQDPGQGLRLIYYSQIVNDFQKGDIAEGYSVSREKKESFPLTVTSAQKNPTAFYLCASSIEGVATEAFFGQGTRLTVV.

The CDR3 DNA sequence: TGCGCCAGCAGCCTGAGGAACCGGCAGGGCGTGGACGAGCAGTACTTC. Translated: CASSLRNRQGVDEQYF. J is TRBJ2-7 and V is TRBV4-1, with a weak D call TRBD1 (5 bases). The V gene lost 4 bases and the J gene lost 5 bases, with 21 bases spanning the gap. Germline V gene sequence: CDR1 MGHRA, CDR2 YSYEKL. The CDR3 loop spans 16 amino acids.

The rearrangement links TRBV7-2 to TRBJ1-3, with 7 bases aligning to TRBD1. The CDR3 sequence is 19 residues long. Germline V lookup: CDR1 SGHTA, CDR2 FQGNSA. V lost 3 bases to trimming and J lost 3 bases; unmatched junction nucleotides: 17. The CDR3 is CASSFSFLRGQPSGNTIYF. The CDR3 nucleotides are TGTGCCAGCAGCTTCAGCTTTCTCCGGGGACAGCCGAGTGGAAACACCATATATTTT.

The chain carries TRBV19 and TRBJ1-2; TRBD1 matches 7 bases. This CDR3 has 17 residues. Trimming removed 6 bases from V and 5 bases from J; junction bases left unmatched: 18. CDR1 is LNHDA and CDR2 is SQIVND in the germline V gene (reference sequence). The CDR3 loop is CASSWEGQDPGKYGYTF. The DNA of the CDR3 is TGTGCCAGTAGCTGGGAAGGACAGGACCCAGGAAAATATGGCTACACCTTC.

The genes are TRBV5-6 and TRBJ1-1; D is ambiguous. Trimming pared 6 bases from V and 4 bases from J, leaving 13 bases between. This CDR3 contains 13 residues. Germline CDR1 SGHDT, CDR2 YYEEEE. CDR3 in DNA: TGTGCCAGCATCAACACGGGCGGCACTGAAGCTTTCTTT. Residues: CASINTGGTEAFF.

The chain combines TRBV5-1 with TRBJ2-4; D may be TRBD1 (7 bases). Trimming removed 0 bases at V and 8 bases at J, with 12 bases between. CDR3 length equals 14 residues. CDR1 SGHRS and CDR2 YFSETQ come from the germline V gene. CDR3 nucleotides: TGCGCCAGCAGCTTGGACGGCAGGGGGGACATTCAGTACTTC. Its protein product is CASSLDGRGDIQYF.

The chain links TRBV18 to TRBJ2-1; perhaps TRBD2 as D (6 bases). Trimming stripped 4 bases from V and 3 bases from J, with 10 bases between. The CDR3 runs 14 residues. Per germline, CDR1 KGHSH and CDR2 LQKENI. DNA of the CDR3: TGTGCCAGCTCACAGGGACTCAACTACAATGAGCAGTTCTTC. Its protein product is CASSQGLNYNEQFF.

The chain has TRBV7-9 and TRBJ1-3; D not resolved. The CDR3 totals 16 residues. Germline CDR1 is SEHNR and CDR2 is FQNEAQ (reference sequence). Trimming removed 3 bases at V and 3 bases at J, with 15 bases between. CDR3: CASSFSAGFNGNTIYF. Written as DNA, the CDR3 is TGTGCCAGCAGCTTTTCCGCGGGGTTTAATGGAAACACCATATATTTT. The complete variable domain, with remaining parts taken from reference TRBV7-9 and TRBJ1-3, reads DTGVSQNPRHKITKRGQNVTFRCDPISEHNRLYWYRQTLGQGPEFLTYFQNEAQLEKSRLLSDRFSAERPKGSFSTLEIQRTEQGDSAMYLCASSFSAGFNGNTIYFGEGSWLTVV.

The chain recombines TRBV3-1 (or the pseudogene TRBV3-2) with TRBJ1-1; 11 bases match TRBD1. The J segment lost 6 bases and the V segment lost 1 base, leaving 10 bases of the junction unmatched. CDR1 and CDR2 from the germline V gene are LGHDT and YNNKEL (reference sequence). The CDR3 spans 17 residues. This CDR3 is CASSQGLPGQGGSEAFF. DNA for the CDR3: TGTGCCAGCAGCCAAGGATTACCGGGACAGGGGGGTTCTGAAGCTTTCTTT.

This rearrangement joins TRBV7-2 to TRBJ1-3; 7 bases line up with TRBD1. V shed 7 bases and J 4 bases; nucleotides not matched to a gene: 10. The germline V gene has CDR1 SGHTA and CDR2 FQGNSA. This CDR3 comprises 15 residues. In nucleotides, the CDR3 is TGTGCCAGCAACCAACAAAGGGGGCTGGGAAACACCATATATTTT. Its translation is CASNQQRGLGNTIYF.

The chain combines TRBV5-1 with TRBJ2-5; D is possibly TRBD1 (6 bases). The V and J ends lost 5 bases and 4 bases respectively, with 21 bases between them. From germline, CDR1 is SGHRS and CDR2 YFSETQ. This CDR3 is 16 amino acids long. CDR3 residues: CASRPDILQGAETQYF. The DNA of the CDR3 is TGCGCCAGCAGACCAGACATCCTACAGGGTGCAGAGACCCAGTACTTC.

The chain links TRBV7-8 to TRBJ1-1; D remains unclear. This CDR3 has 13 amino acids. The germline CDR1 and CDR2 sequences are SGHVS and FQNEAQ. The V and J ends lost 3 bases and 4 bases respectively, with 9 bases between them. CDR3 sequence (DNA): TGTGCCAGCAGCTTTGAGCTGGGCACTGAAGCTTTCTTT. This gives the protein CASSFELGTEAFF.

The gene calls are TRBV9 and TRBJ2-1, with D possibly TRBD2 on 7 matching bases. The germline gives CDR1 SGDLS, CDR2 YYNGEE. This CDR3 spans 16 amino acids. Trimming removed 0 bases from V and 5 bases from J, with 15 bases in between. The CDR3, as DNA: TGTGCCAGCAGCGTAGTTCCGGGGGGCCTTAACAATGAGCAGTTCTTC. Amino acid sequence: CASSVVPGGLNNEQFF.

This sequence joins TRBV3-1 (or the pseudogene TRBV3-2) and TRBJ2-1; tentatively, D is TRBD2 (5 bases). This CDR3 spans 14 amino acids. Trimming pared 1 base from V and 9 bases from J, leaving 13 bases between. Germline V CDR1 and CDR2: LGHDT, YNNKEL (reference sequence). CDR3 sequence: CASSQGPGIGEQFF. The CDR3 nucleotides are TGTGCCAGCAGCCAAGGCCCGGGGATAGGTGAGCAGTTCTTC.

The genes are TRBV13 and TRBJ1-6; D is possibly TRBD1 (5 bases). Germline loops: CDR1 PRHDT, CDR2 FYEKMQ (reference sequence). The CDR3 is made up of 15 amino acids. Trimming left V 7 bases short and J 7 bases short, with 17 bases between. The CDR3 sequence is CASISSGTGNSPLHF. The CDR3 bases are TGTGCCAGCATCTCATCGGGGACGGGCAATTCACCCCTCCACTTT.

The chain uses TRBV5-4 and TRBJ2-3; the match to TRBD2 covers 11 bases. With 5 bases clipped from V and 4 bases from J, the junction kept 6 bases outside the gene matches. CDR1 is SGHNT and CDR2 is YYREEE in the germline V gene (reference sequence). The CDR3 is 15 amino acids. CDR3 bases: TGTGCCAGCAGAGTAGCGGGGGGGCCCTCAGATACGCAGTATTTT. Amino acids: CASRVAGGPSDTQYF.

The chain joins TRBV13 to TRBJ1-2, with no clear D. This CDR3 has 15 residues. CDR1 PRHDT and CDR2 FYEKMQ come from the germline V gene (reference sequence). The V gene lost 1 base and the J gene lost 2 bases, with 11 bases spanning the gap. In nucleotides, the CDR3 is TGTGCCAGCAGCTTAGTGGGGAGAAGCAACTATGGCTACACCTTC. Its protein product is CASSLVGRSNYGYTF.

The chain carries TRBV5-6 and TRBJ1-1; tentatively, D is TRBD1 (6 bases). The germline V gene has CDR1 SGHDT and CDR2 YYEEEE. The CDR3 runs to 15 residues. The V end was cut by 5 bases, the J end by 9 bases, with 23 bases between. CDR3 in DNA: TGTGCCAGCAGATCTACAGGGCATCAATTTTCACAAGCTTTCTTT. It translates to CASRSTGHQFSQAFF.